This TCR beta chain was sequenced in a study of T cells in Graves' hyperthyroidism and ophthalmopathy. This clonotype was counted between two and nine times. Amplified TCR beta CDR3 regions derived from RNA transcripts. HTBI primers were used for first-round RT-PCR of the TCR CDR3. One entry per CDR3 protein, called by TCRdb with MiXCR from the multiplex PCR reads. The data contain more than 75,000 distinct CDR3 sequences, about 51% of them singletons. Germline CDR1 and CDR2: KGHDR and SFDVKD. This CDR3 spans 12 amino acids. V gave up 5 bases and J gave up 6 bases, with 9 bases separating them. The receptor was derived from a woman in her forties with Graves' hyperthyroidism. This chain connects TRBV24-1 to TRBJ2-5; tentatively, D is TRBD1 (6 bases). The sequencing input was blood. CDR3 DNA sequence: TGTGCCACCAGTGGGGACACAAAGACCCAGTACTTC. Amino acid sequence: CATSGDTKTQYF.